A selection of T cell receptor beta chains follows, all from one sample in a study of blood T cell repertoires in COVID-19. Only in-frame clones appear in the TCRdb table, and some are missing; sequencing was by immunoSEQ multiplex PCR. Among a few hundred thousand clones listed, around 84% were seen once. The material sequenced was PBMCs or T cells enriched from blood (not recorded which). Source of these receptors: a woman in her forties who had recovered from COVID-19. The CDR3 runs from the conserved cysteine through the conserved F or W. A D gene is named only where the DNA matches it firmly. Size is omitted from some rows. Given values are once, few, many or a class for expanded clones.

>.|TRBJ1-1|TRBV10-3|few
CAISETGTNTEAFF
TGTGCCATCAGTGAGACAGGGACGAACACTGAAGCTTTCTTT
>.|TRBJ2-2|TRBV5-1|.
CASSTTKNTGELFF
TGCGCCAGCAGCACGACTAAGAACACCGGGGAGCTGTTTTTT
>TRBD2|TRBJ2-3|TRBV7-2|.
CASSGTSGIRDTQYF
TGTGCCAGCAGCGGGACTAGCGGGATAAGGGATACGCAGTATTTT
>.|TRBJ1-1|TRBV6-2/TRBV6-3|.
CASSFSGGVDTEAFF
TGTGCCAGCAGTTTCTCCGGGGGGGTGGACACTGAAGCTTTCTTT
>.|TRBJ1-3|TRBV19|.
CASRIGQAGNTIYF
TGTGCCAGCCGGATTGGACAAGCTGGAAACACCATATATTTT
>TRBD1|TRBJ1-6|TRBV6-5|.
CASRSGQPYSPLHF
TGTGCCAGCCGGTCGGGACAGCCCTATTCACCCCTCCACTTT
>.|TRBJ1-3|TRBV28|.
CASSRTGSGGNTIYF
TGTGCCAGCAGTCGTACAGGGTCTGGTGGAAACACCATATATTTT
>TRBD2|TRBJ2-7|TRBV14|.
CASSQEGLAGALVGYEQYF
TGTGCCAGCAGCCAAGAGGGACTAGCGGGAGCTTTAGTAGGCTACGAGCAGTACTTC
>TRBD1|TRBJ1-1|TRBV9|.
CASSATGANTEAFF
TGTGCCAGCAGCGCGACAGGGGCTAACACTGAAGCTTTCTTT
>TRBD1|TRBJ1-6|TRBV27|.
CASSTHRGLGSPLHF
TGTGCCAGCAGTACCCACAGGGGGCTTGGTTCACCCCTCCACTTT
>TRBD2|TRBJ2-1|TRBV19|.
CASTKYLGGSSEQFF
TGTGCCAGTACTAAATACCTGGGAGGGAGTAGTGAGCAGTTCTTC
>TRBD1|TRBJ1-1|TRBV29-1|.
CSVTYRGRWSTEAFF
TGCAGCGTTACTTACAGGGGGCGGTGGAGCACTGAAGCTTTCTTT
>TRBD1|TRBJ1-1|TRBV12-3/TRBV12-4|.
CASSFTGGTEAFF
TGTGCCAGCAGCTTTACAGGGGGCACTGAAGCTTTCTTT